Shown below are 28 T cell receptor beta chains from a single sample sequenced in a study of identical twins. TCRdb reprocessed the 5' RACE reads with MiXCR, giving one entry per CDR3 protein. The table has some 560,000 distinct CDR3 sequences, over 8.5% seen once. This same sample was also part of a study on yellow fever vaccine responses in identical twins.

Sequencing used PBMCs. The receptors derive from a woman between 18 and 29 years old in good health.

The chain combines TRBV7-9 with TRBJ2-7, with D perhaps TRBD2 (7 bases). Trimming pared 5 bases from V and 6 bases from J, leaving 14 bases between. Germline CDR1 and CDR2: SEHNR and FQNEAQ (reference sequence). The CDR3 covers 13 residues. CDR3 amino acids: CASSPEGGGEQYF. The CDR3 DNA follows: TGTGCCAGCAGCCCGGAGGGGGGGGGCGAGCAGTACTTC.

This clonotype was recorded many times. The rearrangement links TRBV18 to TRBJ1-2, with 7 positions matching TRBD1. This CDR3 contains 15 residues. Losses at the gene ends were 2 bases for V and 4 bases for J; bases not matched to a gene: 7. Per the germline V gene, CDR1 is KGHSH and CDR2 is LQKENI. The CDR3 loop is CASSPEKGGFYGYTF. The CDR3 bases are TGTGCCAGCTCACCAGAGAAAGGGGGCTTCTATGGCTACACCTTC. The full variable domain, in which reference TRBV18 and TRBJ1-2 provide the parts outside the CDR3, is NAGVMQNPRHLVRRRGQEARLRCSPMKGHSHVYWYRQLPEEGLKFMVYLQKENIIDESGMPKERFSAEFPKEGPSILRIQQVVRGDSAAYFCASSPEKGGFYGYTFGSGTRLTVV.

This clonotype was picked up many times. The chain recombines TRBV5-1 with TRBJ1-3; D is unclear. Germline V gene data show CDR1 as SGHRS and CDR2 as YFSETQ. V lost 0 bases and J 3 bases, leaving 1 base between the germline ends. This CDR3 is 12 amino acids long. The CDR3 spells CASSLDGNTIYF. CDR3 sequence (DNA): TGCGCCAGCAGCTTGGATGGAAACACCATATATTTT.

This clonotype was seen ten or more times. The chain couples TRBV7-2 to TRBJ2-1; TRBD2 matches 10 bases. Germline CDR1 SGHTA, CDR2 FQGNSA. V lost 1 base and J lost 8; bases outside the gene matches: 8. The CDR3 sequence is 16 residues long. The CDR3 sequence: CASSLDSSGGAYEQFF. Written as DNA, the CDR3 is TGTGCCAGCAGCTTAGATTCCAGCGGGGGGGCCTATGAGCAGTTCTTC.

J is TRBJ2-1 and V is TRBV24-1, with TRBD2 identical over 10 bases. This CDR3 contains 16 residues. After removal of 4 bases from V and 8 bases from J, the junction contained 10 bases not matched to a gene. The germline V gene has CDR1 KGHDR and CDR2 SFDVKD. The CDR3 DNA is TGTGCCACCAGTGACACCGGACTAGCGGTGTTGGATGAGCAGTTCTTC. This codes for CATSDTGLAVLDEQFF.

This clonotype was counted between two and nine times. The DNA of the CDR3 is TGTGCCAGCAGCTCAGGGGCCGGGACAGGGGGCTTTGGCAATGAGCAGTTCTTC. As protein: CASSSGAGTGGFGNEQFF. The J gene is TRBJ2-1, the V gene TRBV11-1; 12 bases match TRBD1. Germline CDR1 and CDR2: SGHAT and FQDESV (reference sequence). After removal of 4 bases from V and 6 bases from J, the junction contained 13 bases not matched to a gene. This CDR3 is built from 18 residues.

The chain is built from TRBV7-3 and TRBJ2-5; 9 nucleotides align to TRBD2. J lost 5 bases, V lost 2 bases, and 6 bases had no gene match. There are 15 residues in the CDR3. Germline lookup yields CDR1 SGHTA and CDR2 FQGTGA. The CDR3 sequence is CASSLVSSGVETQYF. CDR3 coding DNA: TGTGCCAGCAGCTTAGTTTCTAGCGGGGTCGAGACCCAGTACTTC.

The chain couples TRBV28 to TRBJ2-7; D is perhaps TRBD1 or TRBD2 (5 bases each). The CDR3 runs 13 residues. Germline values: CDR1 MDHEN, CDR2 SYDVKM. Trimming cost V 7 bases and J 0 bases, with 10 bases left between them. This CDR3 reads CASIGGNSYEQYF. DNA of the CDR3: TGTGCCAGCATTGGGGGAAACTCCTACGAGCAGTACTTC.

The CDR3 nucleotides are TGTGCCAGCAGCTCAGCGACAGCGTCCGAGCAGTACTTC. Encoded protein: CASSSATASEQYF. The chain joins TRBV7-2 to TRBJ2-7, with a possible D match to TRBD1 (5 bases). The V gene lost 4 bases and the J gene lost 6 bases, with 13 bases spanning the gap. CDR3 size: 13 residues. Per the germline V gene, CDR1 is SGHTA and CDR2 is FQGNSA.

This clonotype was picked up many times. The rearrangement links TRBV7-2 to TRBJ1-1; possibly TRBD1 for D (5 bases). There are 14 residues in the CDR3. Deletions cut 3 bases from V and 0 bases from J, with 8 bases between. Germline CDR1 is SGHTA and CDR2 is FQGNSA. The CDR3 region has the DNA TGTGCCAGCAGCTTTGGGACGGTGAACACTGAAGCTTTCTTT. Its protein product is CASSFGTVNTEAFF.

The chain carries TRBV7-2 and TRBJ2-1; D remains ambiguous. The CDR3 is made up of 15 amino acids. Trimming left V 3 bases short and J 0 bases short, with 9 bases between. CDR1 is SGHTA, CDR2 FQGNSA, per germline. This CDR3 is CASSLTPLSYNEQFF. DNA for the CDR3: TGTGCCAGCAGCTTGACACCCCTCTCCTACAATGAGCAGTTCTTC.

This clonotype showed up many times. The gene calls are TRBV6-1 and TRBJ2-1, with TRBD1 identical over 7 bases. The CDR3 contains 14 residues. J gave up 2 bases and V 6 bases, and 4 bases lay outside the gene matches. Germline loops: CDR1 MNHNS, CDR2 SASEGT. This CDR3 is CASRAGTAYNEQFF. Written as DNA, the CDR3 is TGTGCCAGCAGAGCCGGGACAGCCTACAATGAGCAGTTCTTC.

This clonotype was picked up a small number of times. This sequence joins TRBV7-3 and TRBJ2-6; a possible D gene is TRBD1 (5 bases). V lost 0 bases, J lost 0 bases, and 24 bases lay in between. The V gene's germline CDR1 is SGHTA and CDR2 FQGTGA. The CDR3 spans 22 residues. CDR3 sequence: CASSLTGSWGQRLASGANVLTF. The CDR3 DNA reads as TGTGCCAGCAGCTTAACGGGGTCCTGGGGCCAGAGACTGGCCTCTGGGGCCAACGTCCTGACTTTC.

This clonotype was seen a handful of times. The gene calls are TRBV6-6 and TRBJ2-3; D ambiguous. Trimming left V 6 bases short and J 5 bases short, with 6 bases between. From germline, CDR1 is MNHNY and CDR2 SVGAGI (reference sequence). CDR3 length: 11 amino acids. The CDR3 DNA follows: TGTGCCAGCAGCGAAATAGATACGCAGTATTTT. This sequence encodes CASSEIDTQYF.

This clonotype was picked up a small number of times. This sequence joins TRBV12-3 or TRBV12-4 and TRBJ2-1, with D possibly TRBD2 on 6 matching bases. The CDR3 sequence is 12 residues long. V gave up 3 bases and J gave up 8 bases, with 8 bases separating them. The CDR3 is CASSLREDEQFF. In DNA form, the CDR3 reads TGTGCCAGCAGTTTGCGGGAAGATGAGCAGTTCTTC.

V usage is TRBV27 and J usage is TRBJ2-1; 9 bases fit TRBD2. Germline V gene data show CDR1 as MNHEY and CDR2 as SMNVEV (reference sequence). There are 16 residues in the CDR3. V trimming: 5 bases; J trimming: 7 bases; junction bases outside the gene matches: 12. CDR3 sequence (DNA): TGTGCCAGCAGTAGGGCAGGGCTAGCGGGGCTTAATGAGCAGTTCTTC. Protein sequence: CASSRAGLAGLNEQFF.

The sample holds a few counts of this clonotype. V is TRBV6-2 or TRBV6-3 and J is TRBJ2-1; D may correspond to TRBD1 or TRBD2 (7 bases each). This CDR3 region has 16 residues. Germline V gene lookup returns CDR1 MNHEY and CDR2 SVGEGT. The V and J ends lost 8 bases and 0 bases respectively, with 17 bases between them. As DNA, the CDR3 is TGTGCCAGCCGCCTCAGGGGGGGTAGCTCCTACAATGAGCAGTTCTTC. Its translation is CASRLRGGSSYNEQFF.

CDR3 residues: CASSSTGVWAQYF. The CDR3 nucleotides are TGTGCCAGCAGCTCTACAGGGGTTTGGGCCCAGTACTTC. V is TRBV5-6 and J is TRBJ2-5; TRBD1 matches 7 bases. V dropped 3 bases and J dropped 9; count of bases not matched to a gene: 8. There are 13 residues in the CDR3. Germline values: CDR1 SGHDT, CDR2 YYEEEE.

A word on this clonotype: A single base separates this from a much larger clone, so it may be a read error. The rearrangement uses TRBV28 and TRBJ1-4; 10 bases line up with TRBD1. This CDR3 has 14 residues. Germline-derived CDR1 and CDR2 are MDHEN and SYDVKM. DNA of the CDR3: TGTGCCAGCAGTAGACAGGGGGCCAATGATAAACTGTTTTTT. Its translation is CASSRQGANDKLFF.

The table lists this clonotype with a count of one. CDR3 amino acids: CASSSRLAGVSDTQYF. Written as DNA, the CDR3 is TGTGCCAGCAGTTCCAGACTAGCGGGAGTTTCAGATACGCAGTATTTT. The chain has TRBV12-3 or TRBV12-4 and TRBJ2-3, with 12 bases fitting TRBD2. This CDR3 has 16 residues. The V gene end was trimmed by 4 bases and the J gene end by 4 bases; junction bases not matched to a gene: 6.

This clonotype was picked up a small number of times. The chain links TRBV3-1 to TRBJ2-7; TRBD2 matches at 12 bases. The CDR3 runs to 17 residues. Trimming at V came to 4 bases and at J to 4 bases, leaving 11 bases not matched to a gene. CDR1 LGHDT and CDR2 YNNKEL come from the germline V gene (reference sequence). The CDR3 coding sequence is TGTGCCAGCAGCCCACCCATTAGACTAGCGGGAGCTTACGAGCAGTACTTC. It translates to CASSPPIRLAGAYEQYF.

This clonotype appeared a few times. This chain links TRBV7-9 with TRBJ2-1, with a tentative D call TRBD1 (6 bases). Germline lookup yields CDR1 SEHNR and CDR2 FQNEAQ (reference sequence). This CDR3 region has 13 residues. The ends were cut back, 6 bases at V and 9 bases at J, with 15 bases in the middle. CDR3 amino acids: CASRSDRYGEQFF. In DNA form, the CDR3 reads TGTGCCAGCAGGTCCGACAGGTACGGTGAGCAGTTCTTC.

The V gene is TRBV6-2 or TRBV6-3, the J gene TRBJ1-5, with D tentatively TRBD1 (5 bases). The CDR3 loop spans 16 amino acids. Germline V gene sequence: CDR1 MNHEY, CDR2 SVGEGT. The V end was cut by 0 bases, the J end by 7 bases, with 16 bases between. For the CDR3, the DNA is TGTGCCAGCAGTTACTCGACAGCCCCGAGGGTCCAGCCCCAGCATTTT. It yields the protein CASSYSTAPRVQPQHF.

V gene TRBV7-2 combines with J gene TRBJ2-5, with 7 bases lining up with TRBD1. Germline V gene lookup returns CDR1 SGHTA and CDR2 FQGNSA. V was pared by 5 bases and J by 2 bases, with 11 bases of the junction left unmatched. This CDR3 has 16 amino acids. The CDR3 nucleotides are TGTGCCAGCAGCCCCCTGAGACAGGGACGGCAAGAGACCCAGTACTTC. This codes for CASSPLRQGRQETQYF.

V gene TRBV5-5 combines with J gene TRBJ2-1; 9 positions agree with TRBD2. This CDR3 has 16 residues. CDR1 is SGHKS and CDR2 is YYEKEE in the germline V gene (reference sequence). V shed 4 bases and J 1 base; nucleotides not matched to a gene: 6. The CDR3 DNA reads TGTGCCAGCAGCCCTAGCGGGGCGCCTTCCTACAATGAGCAGTTCTTC. This codes for CASSPSGAPSYNEQFF.

V gene TRBV5-1 combines with J gene TRBJ2-5; no clear D. CDR1 SGHRS and CDR2 YFSETQ come from the germline V gene. Trimming left V 2 bases short and J 2 bases short, with 7 bases between. The CDR3 totals 13 residues. The CDR3 bases are TGCGCCAGCAGCTTATCACCGCAAGAGACCCAGTACTTC. This gives the protein CASSLSPQETQYF.

V gene TRBV20-1 combines with J gene TRBJ1-6, with no clear D. Between the trimmed V and J ends, which lost 3 bases and 14 bases, there was a span of 17 bases. The CDR3 is 13 residues long. Germline V gene data show CDR1 as DFQATT and CDR2 as SNEGSKA (reference sequence). In nucleotides, the CDR3 is TGCAGTGCTAGTAGTACGGCATCGGTATCCCTCCACTTT. It specifies CSASSTASVSLHF.

This clonotype was detected many times. The J gene is TRBJ2-1, the V gene TRBV9; 8 bases match TRBD2. This CDR3 comprises 15 residues. Trimming took 1 base from V and 7 from J; bases not matched to a gene: 7. Germline CDR1 SGDLS, CDR2 YYNGEE. As DNA, the CDR3 is TGTGCCAGCAGCGTATCAAGCGGGAGCTATAATGAGCAGTTCTTC. Encoded protein: CASSVSSGSYNEQFF.